A single sample gave rise to the 24 T cell receptor beta chains below, sequenced in a study of blood T cell repertoires in COVID-19. Assay used: immunoSEQ multiplex PCR; TCRdb lists only in-frame clones, some missing. The sample records more than 200,000 clones, 75% to 85% being singletons. The sample was peripheral blood. These receptors all stem from a woman between 40 and 50 years old who had recovered from COVID-19.

The chain combines TRBV6-4 with TRBJ1-5; possible D gene TRBD1, 6 bases. In germline, CDR1 is MRHNA, CDR2 SNTAGT. V dropped 3 bases and J dropped 4 bases, with 7 bases sitting between them. The CDR3 length is 13 residues. The CDR3 is CASSEQGNQPQHF. In DNA, the CDR3 is TGTGCCAGCAGTGAACAGGGAAATCAGCCCCAGCATTTT.

The genes are TRBV5-8 and TRBJ2-3; D unresolved. With 2 bases removed from V and 4 bases from J, the gap between germline ends came to 5 bases. The germline gives CDR1 SGHTS, CDR2 YDEGEE. CDR3 length: 12 amino acids. CDR3 nucleotides: TGTGCCAGCAGCTTTCTTCCAGATACGCAGTATTTT. Amino acids: CASSFLPDTQYF. Drawing the rest from reference TRBV5-8 and TRBJ2-3, the complete variable domain is EAGVTQSPTHLIKTRGQQATLRCSPISGHTSVYWYQQALGLGLQFLLWYDEGEERNRGNFPPRFSGRQFPNYSSELNVNALELEDSALYLCASSFLPDTQYFGPGTRLTVL.

The V and J genes are TRBV28 and TRBJ1-4; TRBD1 matches at 10 bases. V shed 6 bases and J 7 bases; nucleotides not matched to a gene: 5. There are 14 residues in the CDR3. Germline V gives CDR1 MDHEN, CDR2 SYDVKM. The CDR3 sequence is CASSPGTGVEKLFF. CDR3 bases: TGTGCCAGCAGCCCTGGGACAGGGGTTGAAAAACTGTTTTTT.

J is TRBJ2-5 and V is TRBV7-2, with 10 bases that match TRBD2. The V gene's germline CDR1 is SGHTA and CDR2 FQGNSA. V trimming: 2 bases; J trimming: 5 bases; junction bases outside the gene matches: 8. This CDR3 region has 16 residues. CDR3 residues: CASSLWASGGKETQYF. In DNA form, the CDR3 reads TGTGCCAGCAGCTTATGGGCTAGCGGGGGAAAGGAGACCCAGTACTTC.

The chain joins TRBV2 to TRBJ2-2, with D possibly being TRBD1 (6 bases). The CDR3 extends over 14 amino acids. CDR1 SNHLY and CDR2 FYNNEI come from the germline V gene. Deletions cut 8 bases from V and 1 base from J, with 11 bases between. DNA for the CDR3: TGTGCCAGCTCCGGGACAAAGAACACCGGGGAGCTGTTTTTT. Translating gives CASSGTKNTGELFF.

This clone showed up just once. The J gene is TRBJ2-2, the V gene TRBV5-1; D might be TRBD2 (6 bases). Trimming removed 5 bases at V and 6 bases at J, with 8 bases between. Germline lookup yields CDR1 SGHRS and CDR2 YFSETQ. This CDR3 is built from 12 residues. CDR3 amino acids: CASSLAPGELFF. The CDR3 bases are TGCGCCAGCAGTCTAGCGCCCGGGGAGCTGTTTTTT.

This chain connects TRBV5-1 to TRBJ2-5, with 8 bases matching TRBD1. This CDR3 has 15 residues. V was pared by 4 bases and J by 0 bases, with 5 bases of the junction left unmatched. Germline CDR1 and CDR2: SGHRS and YFSETQ. The DNA of the CDR3 is TGCGCCAGCAGCCGGACAGGGTCTTACCAAGAGACCCAGTACTTC. Its translation is CASSRTGSYQETQYF.

The rearrangement uses TRBV3-1 (or the pseudogene TRBV3-2) and TRBJ1-1, with D perhaps matching TRBD1 (5 bases). The V gene lost 5 bases and the J gene lost 0 bases, with 7 bases spanning the gap. This CDR3 contains 13 residues. Germline V lookup: CDR1 LGHDT, CDR2 YNNKEL (reference sequence). The CDR3 here is CASSGAMNTEAFF. The CDR3 nucleotides are TGTGCCAGCAGCGGGGCCATGAACACTGAAGCTTTCTTT.

This rearrangement joins TRBV6-5 to TRBJ1-2, with 7 positions matching TRBD1. Looked up from germline, CDR1 is MNHEY and CDR2 is SVGAGI. Losses at the gene ends were 7 bases for V and 5 bases for J; bases not matched to a gene: 10. CDR3 length: 14 amino acids. The CDR3 here is CASKRQGEVYGYTF. For the CDR3, the DNA is TGTGCCAGCAAAAGACAGGGTGAGGTGTATGGCTACACCTTC.

The rearrangement joins TRBV5-4 to TRBJ2-7; 10 positions match TRBD1. V dropped 3 bases and J dropped 3; count of bases not matched to a gene: 3. This CDR3 contains 14 residues. From germline, CDR1 is SGHNT and CDR2 YYREEE (reference sequence). This chain's CDR3 is CASSSRTGGYEQYF. The CDR3 DNA sequence: TGTGCCAGCAGCTCTAGGACAGGGGGCTACGAGCAGTACTTC.

The chain is built from TRBV28 and TRBJ2-7; 9 bases align to TRBD1. J was trimmed by 4 bases and V by 7 bases; bases with no gene match: 5. Germline V lookup: CDR1 MDHEN, CDR2 SYDVKM. The CDR3 loop spans 13 amino acids. Here the CDR3 DNA reads TGTGCCAGCACCCTACAGGGGGCATACGAGCAGTACTTC. Protein: CASTLQGAYEQYF.

The chain links TRBV3-1 (or the pseudogene TRBV3-2) to TRBJ2-7, with 9 nucleotides matching TRBD2. The CDR3 covers 17 residues. The germline V gene encodes CDR1 LGHDT and CDR2 YNNKEL (reference sequence). Trimming took 4 bases from V and 4 from J; bases not matched to a gene: 14. This chain's CDR3 is CASSPFGGGDPPYEQYF. For the CDR3, the DNA is TGTGCCAGCAGCCCCTTCGGCGGGGGGGACCCCCCATACGAGCAGTACTTC.

The chain carries TRBV3-1 (or the pseudogene TRBV3-2) and TRBJ2-2; perhaps TRBD2 as D (6 bases). Germline V gives CDR1 LGHDT, CDR2 YNNKEL (reference sequence). V lost 1 base to trimming and J lost 6 bases, with 15 bases between them. The CDR3 contains 16 residues. The CDR3, as DNA: TGTGCCAGCAGCCAAGTTGGAGGGTTTGGGTCCGGGGAGCTGTTTTTT. This gives the protein CASSQVGGFGSGELFF.

This clone has only one observation. The chain links TRBV15 to TRBJ1-5; the D gene is possibly TRBD1 (5 bases). The germline V gene encodes CDR1 LNHNV and CDR2 YYDKDF (reference sequence). The germline V and J ends were trimmed by 8 bases and 6 bases, with 14 bases remaining between them. This CDR3 has 13 residues. CDR3 region: CATGGGFSQPQHF. For the CDR3, the DNA is TGTGCCACCGGGGGGGGGTTCAGTCAGCCCCAGCATTTT.

The genes are TRBV6-5 and TRBJ1-3, with a possible D match to TRBD1 (6 bases). V lost 5 bases and J lost 7, with 15 bases in between. CDR3 length: 14 amino acids. CDR1 is MNHEY, CDR2 SVGAGI, per germline. The CDR3 spells CASSLEGQFNTIYF. The CDR3 DNA reads TGTGCCAGCAGTCTAGAAGGACAGTTTAACACCATATATTTT.

This clone was counted once. The rearrangement links TRBV5-1 to TRBJ1-2; D may be TRBD1 (6 bases). This CDR3 has 15 amino acids. From germline, CDR1 is SGHRS and CDR2 YFSETQ. Trimming shortened V by 5 bases and J by 4 bases, and 18 bases separated the two germline ends. CDR3 protein: CASRSTDRKVYGYTF. For the CDR3, the DNA is TGCGCCAGCAGATCAACCGACAGGAAAGTCTATGGCTACACCTTC.

CDR3 in amino acids: CASSLERRYGYTF. In DNA, the CDR3 is TGTGCCAGCAGTTTGGAGAGACGCTATGGCTACACCTTC. The chain carries TRBV12-3 or TRBV12-4 and TRBJ1-2; D is uncertain. The V and J ends lost 3 bases and 4 bases respectively, with 9 bases between them. The CDR3 extends over 13 amino acids.

This rearrangement joins TRBV20-1 to TRBJ1-1, with D possibly TRBD1 on 6 matching bases. Germline CDR1 reads DFQATT; CDR2 reads SNEGSKA (reference sequence). Deletions cut 3 bases from V and 5 bases from J, with 22 bases between. This CDR3 spans 16 amino acids. CDR3 coding DNA: TGCAGTGCTAGTAATCCTTGGGGGCGCATAGGGACTGAAGCTTTCTTT. It translates to CSASNPWGRIGTEAFF.

CDR3 in amino acids: CASSQDQQPQHF. The CDR3 DNA reads as TGTGCCAGCAGCCAAGATCAACAGCCCCAGCATTTT. The chain links TRBV4-2 to TRBJ1-5; D gene ambiguous. The V end was cut by 0 bases, the J end by 7 bases, with 4 bases between. CDR1 LGHNA and CDR2 YNFKEQ come from the germline V gene. This CDR3 spans 12 amino acids.

V usage is TRBV18 and J usage is TRBJ1-1; a weak D match, TRBD1 (5 bases). CDR1 and CDR2 (germline): KGHSH, LQKENI. The CDR3 is made up of 15 amino acids. V was pared by 3 bases and J by 0 bases, with 11 bases between. The CDR3 sequence is CASSPVGGMNTEAFF. The CDR3 DNA reads TGTGCCAGCTCACCGGTCGGGGGAATGAACACTGAAGCTTTCTTT.

The chain combines TRBV5-1 with TRBJ1-3, with D maybe TRBD1 (5 bases). The germline gives CDR1 SGHRS, CDR2 YFSETQ. V lost 1 base to trimming and J lost 0 bases, with 14 bases between them. The length of the CDR3 is 17 residues. CDR3 DNA sequence: TGCGCCAGCAGCTTGAACTCAGGGAGGCTCTCTGGAAACACCATATATTTT. Protein sequence: CASSLNSGRLSGNTIYF. The complete variable domain, with remaining parts taken from reference TRBV5-1 and TRBJ1-3, reads KAGVTQTPRYLIKTRGQQVTLSCSPISGHRSVSWYQQTPGQGLQFLFEYFSETQRNKGNFPGRFSGRQFSNSRSEMNVSTLELGDSALYLCASSLNSGRLSGNTIYFGEGSWLTVV.

This clone was detected only once. The chain couples TRBV15 to TRBJ2-1; weak D call: TRBD2 (5 bases). Trimming removed 5 bases at V and 3 bases at J, with 17 bases between. The length of the CDR3 is 16 residues. Germline V lookup: CDR1 LNHNV, CDR2 YYDKDF (reference sequence). The CDR3 sequence is CATSDQDGNIYNEQFF. In nucleotides, the CDR3 is TGTGCCACCAGCGATCAAGACGGGAACATCTACAATGAGCAGTTCTTC.

With regard to this clone: Within the sample, other DNA sequences also encode this same CDR3. The genes are TRBV18 and TRBJ2-7; D may be TRBD2 (7 bases). The V gene lost 6 bases and the J gene lost 9 bases, with 21 bases spanning the gap. The germline V gene encodes CDR1 KGHSH and CDR2 LQKENI. The CDR3 has 14 amino acids. CDR3: CASSQEAGALVQYF. The CDR3 nucleotides read TGTGCCAGCTCTCAAGAGGCGGGGGCCCTCGTGCAGTACTTC.

This clone was observed once. The chain has TRBV11-2 and TRBJ1-6; 9 nucleotides match TRBD1. V lost 4 bases and J lost 10; bases outside the gene matches: 8. The V gene's germline CDR1 is SGHAT and CDR2 FQNNGV. The CDR3 contains 15 residues. The CDR3 region has the DNA TGTGCCAGCAGCTGGGGGGGACAGGGAAACTCACCCCTCCACTTT. Its protein product is CASSWGGQGNSPLHF.